This TCR beta chain was captured by sequencing in a study of T-cell memory formation after mild COVID-19 (dated by TCRdb to the early 2020s). At the level of the whole study: TCR sequence clusters from the two donors were found to be largely donor specific. Longitudinal TCRalpha and TCRbeta repertoire sequencing tracked T-cell clones expanding and contracting after mild COVID-19 in two donors. The cohort comprised two young, previously healthy adult volunteers, one female and one male. General conclusions and limits of the study: The study covered only a couple of mild cases, and larger cohorts including severe cases with pre-infection samples were considered necessary. Some responding clones were detected in pre-infection memory, which suggested that pre-existing cross-reactive memory T cells had joined the SARS-CoV-2 response. Clones that contracted from day 15 to 85 showed balanced CD4/CD8 phenotypes, whereas a second wave of clones that expanded from day 15 to 37 leaned towards CD4+. SARS-CoV-2 specificity of the second-wave clones peaking on day 37 was not confirmed. Contracting CD4+ clones turned up mainly in the CM and EM memory subsets, whereas EMRA was where CD8+ clones were enriched.

This clonotype was counted only a few times. It lacks a known antigen. Base qualities were left out, and no much larger clone turns up one base away. The data were produced on an Illumina NovaSeq 6000. cDNA libraries for TCRalpha and TCRbeta were prepared by 5'RACE using constant-segment primers, with sample barcodes and unique molecular identifiers added. Trizol reagent was used to extract RNA from every sample. Libraries were amplified in two PCR steps, with a second sample barcode and Illumina TruSeq adapters added in the second step. Libraries were sequenced on an Illumina NovaSeq with 2 x 150 bp paired-end reads. The study's own analysis went as follows. Demultiplexing of reads and collapsing into UMI-guided consensus sequences were performed with migec v1.2.7. With mixcr v2.1.11, UMI consensuses were aligned to TRA and TRB V and J templates and assembled into clonotypes. A clonotype was counted as expanded or contracted only if both edgeR and NoisET called the change significant, with noise models trained on biological replicates. For edgeR calls, a false discovery rate-adjusted p below 0.01 and a log2 fold-change threshold of 1 were applied. PCA with hierarchical clustering of max-normalized trajectories of the 1000 most abundant clonotypes was used as exploratory dynamics analysis. Separately sequenced CD4+ and CD8+ repertoires were used to assign the CD4 or CD8 phenotype of responding clones. The public sequencing data were trimmed at Q25 with fastp and processed into clonotypes with MiXCR by TCRdb, which kept only in-frame beta chains. Duplicate CDR3 protein sequences are folded into a single record with the most common DNA and genes. These V and J calls derive from TCRdb rather than the authors' analysis. The sample table contains around 370,000 distinct CDR3 sequences; only one count was recorded for approximately 21% of them. The ten largest clones take up approximately 12% of the sample.

PBMCs were isolated by Ficoll-Paque density gradient centrifugation. V lost 7 bases and J lost 3 bases; the stretch between them is 16 bases long. CDR1 MNHEY and CDR2 SVGAGI are derived from the germline V gene. From its cysteine to its phenylalanine, the CDR3 spans 14 amino acids. Only the CDR3 portion is preserved as DNA: 42 bases, with reading frame beginning at the first base. What was sequenced was PBMCs or a T cell subset sorted from them (not recorded which). This sequence uses TRBV6-5 and TRBJ2-7; TRBD2 is perhaps the D gene, given 5 matching bases. The sequence came from an adult woman who had mild COVID-19 (a few samples of this study predate the infection). The sample titles of this study are shuffled in the database, so cell type and time point are left out; the donor was told from shared clones. The CDR3 corresponds to CASTGLSGIYEQYF. The nucleotide sequence reads as follows: TGTGCCAGCACCGGACTTAGTGGGATCTACGAGCAGTACTTC.